This T cell receptor (beta chain) was sequenced during a study of PD-L1 blockade in urothelial cancer. Synthetic analogs of TCR templates were spiked into every PCR. Produced via immunoSEQ multiplex PCR; TCRdb's table is partial and in-frame only. The sample has around 50,000 clones, around 82% seen once. Trimming removed 2 bases from V and 6 bases from J; junction bases left unmatched: 4. Germline CDR1 SGHRS, CDR2 YFSETQ. This CDR3 spans 15 amino acids. As for time point: peripheral blood 6 weeks after treatment start. The rearrangement joins TRBV5-1 to TRBJ2-3; TRBD2 aligns across 12 bases. This sequence originates from a man in his fifties with urothelial cancer. The sequenced sample was PBMCs, obtained around atezolizumab (anti-PD-L1) treatment. CDR3 in DNA: TGCGCCAGCAGCTTTGGCACTAGCGGGGGGGATACGCAGTATTTT. Its translation: CASSFGTSGGDTQYF.